These 23 T cell receptor beta chains were sequenced from one sample in a study of blood T cell repertoires in COVID-19. The repertoire was sequenced with immunoSEQ multiplex PCR; TCRdb's copy has only in-frame clones and lacks some. The profile shows roughly 63,000 clones, roughly 89% of them singletons. Sequencing was done on a sample of peripheral blood. The receptors shown here come from a man aged 50 to 59 with active COVID-19.

The CDR3 reads CASRAHMAREQYF. CDR3 sequence (DNA): TGTGCCAGCAGGGCTCATATGGCTAGAGAGCAGTACTTC. The chain joins TRBV6-5 to TRBJ2-7; no clear D. Germline CDR1 and CDR2: MNHEY and SVGAGI. The CDR3 totals 13 residues. Trimming took off 6 bases at V and 7 bases at J, with 16 bases between the two ends.

The V call is TRBV7-7, the J call TRBJ1-1; no clear D gene. The CDR3 sequence is 13 residues long. V was shortened by 5 bases and J by 0 bases, with 7 bases between the two germline ends. Germline V gene data show CDR1 as SSHAT and CDR2 as FNYEAQ (reference sequence). CDR3 sequence: CASSPIMNTEAFF. The CDR3 DNA reads as TGTGCCAGCAGCCCTATAATGAACACTGAAGCTTTCTTT.

In regard to this clone: Germline and junction disagree at one end, which may indicate a read error. The V and J genes are TRBV7-8 and TRBJ2-7, with TRBD2 as a possible D gene (6 bases). In germline, CDR1 is SGHVS, CDR2 FQNEAQ. The CDR3 is 15 residues long. The CDR3 here is CASSFIYGGSFSPHF. As DNA, the CDR3 is TGTGCCAGCAGCTTTATATATGGGGGGTCGTTCTCGCCGCACTTC.

The CDR3 sequence: CASTDRVVSEAFF. The CDR3 DNA is TGTGCCAGCACCGACAGGGTAGTATCTGAAGCTTTCTTT. The genes are TRBV5-6 and TRBJ1-1; 7 positions match TRBD1. The V segment lost 6 bases and the J segment 6 bases; nucleotides outside the gene matches: 8. The V gene's germline CDR1 is SGHDT and CDR2 YYEEEE. The CDR3 has 13 amino acids.

The rearrangement joins TRBV11-2 to TRBJ2-3; TRBD2 aligns across 11 bases. CDR3 length: 16 amino acids. Germline trimming cut 5 bases from V and 0 bases from J; bases unmatched to any gene: 4. Germline CDR1 and CDR2: SGHAT and FQNNGV. DNA for the CDR3: TGTGCCAGCAGCACGGGACTAGCGGAAAGCACAGATACGCAGTATTTT. Its translation: CASSTGLAESTDTQYF.

The chain has TRBV3-1 (or the pseudogene TRBV3-2) and TRBJ2-1; 7 bases map to TRBD2. V gave up 1 base and J gave up 5 bases; unmatched junction bases: 5. Germline V gene sequence: CDR1 LGHDT, CDR2 YNNKEL (reference sequence). The CDR3 has 15 residues. In DNA form, the CDR3 reads TGTGCCAGCAGCCAAGCACTAGCGCGGGACAATGAGCAGTTCTTC. This gives the protein CASSQALARDNEQFF.

The chain employs TRBV2 and TRBJ2-3; weak D call: TRBD2 (6 bases). V lost 2 bases to trimming and J lost 0 bases, with 9 bases between them. From germline, CDR1 is SNHLY and CDR2 FYNNEI. This CDR3 has 15 amino acids. The CDR3 sequence is CASSELAISTDTQYF. CDR3 coding DNA: TGTGCCAGCAGTGAACTAGCGATTAGCACAGATACGCAGTATTTT.

The genes are TRBV5-8 and TRBJ2-1, with 9 bases aligning to TRBD1. Trimming removed 4 bases from V and 9 bases from J; junction bases left unmatched: 11. The V gene's germline CDR1 is SGHTS and CDR2 YDEGEE. This CDR3 is built from 15 residues. For the CDR3, the DNA is TGTGCCAGCAGCAGAGCCGGGACAGGGTACCTTGAGCAGTTCTTC. Translation gives CASSRAGTGYLEQFF.

The CDR3 sequence: CASSYLPNTEAFF. CDR3 coding DNA: TGTGCCAGCAGTTACCTACCTAACACTGAAGCTTTCTTT. The V and J genes are TRBV6-2 or TRBV6-3 and TRBJ1-1, with unresolved D. The germline V gene encodes CDR1 MNHEY and CDR2 SVGEGT. This CDR3 region has 13 residues. With 2 bases removed from V and 2 bases from J, the gap between germline ends came to 6 bases.

The J gene is TRBJ2-1, the V gene TRBV7-9, with D unclear. CDR1 is SEHNR, CDR2 FQNEAQ, per germline (reference sequence). V lost 5 bases to trimming and J lost 0 bases, with 14 bases between them. The length of the CDR3 is 16 residues. CDR3 bases: TGTGCCAGCAGCCTCTTAGTATCCTACTCCTACAATGAGCAGTTCTTC. Protein product: CASSLLVSYSYNEQFF.

V usage is TRBV11-2 and J usage is TRBJ1-1; D might be TRBD1 (6 bases). With 1 base removed from V and 1 base from J, the gap between germline ends came to 10 bases. Germline V gene data show CDR1 as SGHAT and CDR2 as FQNNGV. The CDR3 is made up of 15 amino acids. CDR3 in amino acids: CASSLVAGANTEAFF. CDR3 DNA sequence: TGTGCCAGCAGCTTAGTGGCAGGGGCGAACACTGAAGCTTTCTTT.

V gene TRBV7-9 combines with J gene TRBJ2-3; TRBD2 is a possible D gene (7 bases). Trimming left V 2 bases short and J 2 bases short, with 14 bases between. The CDR3 sequence is 16 residues long. Germline CDR1 is SEHNR and CDR2 is FQNEAQ (reference sequence). The CDR3 protein is CASSLLGGPPTDTQYF. CDR3 nucleotide sequence: TGTGCCAGCAGCTTACTCGGGGGGCCCCCCACAGATACGCAGTATTTT.

The chain is built from TRBV5-6 and TRBJ2-7; D might be TRBD1 (6 bases). Trimming stripped 0 bases from V and 4 bases from J, with 8 bases between. This CDR3 contains 13 residues. Germline V gene data show CDR1 as SGHDT and CDR2 as YYEEEE. This chain's CDR3 is CASSLDRAYEQYF. The CDR3, as DNA: TGTGCCAGCAGCTTGGACAGGGCATACGAGCAGTACTTC.

This clone has a single count. The chain links TRBV5-1 to TRBJ2-7; TRBD1 matches at 7 bases. Trimming took 4 bases from V and 2 from J; bases not matched to a gene: 6. Germline-derived CDR1 and CDR2 are SGHRS and YFSETQ. The CDR3 contains 14 residues. This chain's CDR3 is CASSQETGPYEQYF. DNA of the CDR3: TGCGCCAGCAGCCAAGAGACAGGGCCCTACGAGCAGTACTTC.

This chain links TRBV15 with TRBJ2-7, with D possibly matching TRBD2 (5 bases). The V end lost 0 bases, the J end lost 2 bases, and 11 bases lay between the germline ends. The CDR3 has 15 amino acids. The V gene's germline CDR1 is LNHNV and CDR2 YYDKDF (reference sequence). CDR3 nucleotides: TGTGCCACCAGCAGAGATTTAGAGGGAGCCTACGAGCAGTACTTC. Translation gives CATSRDLEGAYEQYF. The variable domain in full, with the rest retrieved from reference TRBV15 and TRBJ2-7, is DAMVIQNPRYQVTQFGKPVTLSCSQTLNHNVMYWYQQKSSQAPKLLFHYYDKDFNNEADTPDNFQSRRPNTSFCFLDIRSPGLGDTAMYLCATSRDLEGAYEQYFGPGTRLTVT.

This clone appeared a single time. V is TRBV5-1 and J is TRBJ2-7; D is perhaps TRBD2 (5 bases). The CDR3 totals 14 residues. Per the germline V gene, CDR1 is SGHRS and CDR2 is YFSETQ. Trimming left V 0 bases short and J 3 bases short, with 10 bases between. The DNA for the CDR3 is TGCGCCAGCAGCTTGGCCTTCCGGGGCTACGAGCAGTACTTC. Residues: CASSLAFRGYEQYF. Looking up the rest from reference TRBV5-1 and TRBJ2-7 gives the full variable domain: KAGVTQTPRYLIKTRGQQVTLSCSPISGHRSVSWYQQTPGQGLQFLFEYFSETQRNKGNFPGRFSGRQFSNSRSEMNVSTLELGDSALYLCASSLAFRGYEQYFGPGTRLTVT.

The chain recombines TRBV11-1 with TRBJ1-3, with D hard to call. The CDR3 contains 14 residues. V was trimmed by 5 bases and J by 2 bases, leaving 10 bases between them. CDR1 and CDR2 from the germline V gene are SGHAT and FQDESV (reference sequence). CDR3 residues: CASSPGLTGNTIYF. The CDR3 DNA reads as TGTGCCAGCAGCCCCGGGTTGACTGGAAACACCATATATTTT.

The chain carries TRBV6-5 and TRBJ2-7; D is undetermined. V was cut by 6 bases and J by 6 bases, with 12 bases left in between. The CDR3 runs to 12 residues. Germline V gene lookup returns CDR1 MNHEY and CDR2 SVGAGI. This chain's CDR3 is CASRLEIREQYF. The CDR3 region has the DNA TGTGCCAGCAGGCTAGAAATTCGCGAGCAGTACTTC.

The chain has TRBV18 and TRBJ2-5; D is perhaps TRBD2 (5 bases). V shed 3 bases and J shed 5 bases, with 13 bases lying between them. From germline, CDR1 is KGHSH and CDR2 LQKENI. This CDR3 is built from 14 residues. This CDR3 reads CASSPATSGETQYF. CDR3 DNA sequence: TGTGCCAGCTCACCCGCGACATCGGGGGAGACCCAGTACTTC.

The rearrangement uses TRBV6-5 and TRBJ2-7, with 8 bases lining up with TRBD1. Per germline, CDR1 MNHEY and CDR2 SVGAGI. Trimming cost V 6 bases and J 3 bases; bases outside gene matches: 4. This CDR3 is built from 13 residues. The CDR3 DNA reads as TGTGCCAGCAGCGGGACAGGCCGCTACGAGCAGTACTTC. It encodes CASSGTGRYEQYF.

This clone was found once. J is TRBJ2-4 and V is TRBV5-1; 12 bases line up with TRBD1. V shed 3 bases and J 7 bases; nucleotides not matched to a gene: 5. Germline V gene data show CDR1 as SGHRS and CDR2 as YFSETQ. This CDR3 is built from 15 residues. The CDR3 sequence: CASSSPGQGANIQYF. The CDR3 nucleotides read TGCGCCAGCAGCTCGCCGGGACAGGGGGCGAACATTCAGTACTTC. Based on the CDR3 plus reference TRBV5-1 and TRBJ2-4, the full variable domain is KAGVTQTPRYLIKTRGQQVTLSCSPISGHRSVSWYQQTPGQGLQFLFEYFSETQRNKGNFPGRFSGRQFSNSRSEMNVSTLELGDSALYLCASSSPGQGANIQYFGAGTRLSVL.

This chain links TRBV11-2 with TRBJ2-7, with TRBD1 matching over 7 bases. The CDR3 consists of 15 residues. Germline CDR1 SGHAT, CDR2 FQNNGV. V was clipped by 3 bases and J by 1 base; unmatched bases: 6. The DNA of the CDR3 is TGTGCCAGCAGCTTCGCCCCGGGACAGTCCTACGAGCAGTACTTC. This encodes CASSFAPGQSYEQYF.

V usage is TRBV7-2 and J usage is TRBJ2-7; TRBD1 matches 10 bases. Germline V gene data show CDR1 as SGHTA and CDR2 as FQGNSA. V lost 1 base, J lost 6 bases, and 9 bases stayed unmatched. This CDR3 has 16 amino acids. Written as DNA, the CDR3 is TGTGCCAGCAGCTTAGATTGGGACAGGGGCTTCACCGAGCAGTACTTC. Translated, it gives CASSLDWDRGFTEQYF. Full variable domain (remainder filled in from reference TRBV7-2 and TRBJ2-7): GAGVSQSPSNKVTEKGKDVELRCDPISGHTALYWYRQSLGQGLEFLIYFQGNSAPDKSGLPSDRFSAERTGGSVSTLTIQRTQQEDSAVYLCASSLDWDRGFTEQYFGPGTRLTVT.